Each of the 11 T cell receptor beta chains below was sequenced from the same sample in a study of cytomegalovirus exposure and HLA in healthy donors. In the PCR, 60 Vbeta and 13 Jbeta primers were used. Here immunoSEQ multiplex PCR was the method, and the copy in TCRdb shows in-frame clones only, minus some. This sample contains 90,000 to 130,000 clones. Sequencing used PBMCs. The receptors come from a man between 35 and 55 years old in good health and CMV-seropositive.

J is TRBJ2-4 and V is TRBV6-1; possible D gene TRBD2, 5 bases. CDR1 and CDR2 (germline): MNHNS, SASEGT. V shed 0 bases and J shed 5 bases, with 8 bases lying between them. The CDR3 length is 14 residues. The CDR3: CASSEAGGQNIQYF. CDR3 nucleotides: TGTGCCAGCAGTGAAGCAGGAGGACAAAACATTCAGTACTTC.

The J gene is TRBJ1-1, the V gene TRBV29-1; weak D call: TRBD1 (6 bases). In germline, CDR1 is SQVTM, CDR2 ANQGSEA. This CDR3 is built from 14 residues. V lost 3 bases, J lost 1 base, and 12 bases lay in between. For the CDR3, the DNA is TGCAGCGTTGACTCGTCGACAGGGAACACTGAAGCTTTCTTT. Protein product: CSVDSSTGNTEAFF.

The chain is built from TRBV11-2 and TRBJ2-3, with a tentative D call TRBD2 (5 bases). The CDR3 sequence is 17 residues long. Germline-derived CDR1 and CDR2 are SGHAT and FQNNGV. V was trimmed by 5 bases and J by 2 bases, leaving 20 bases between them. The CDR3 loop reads CASSPRPGIDPTDTQYF. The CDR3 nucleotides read TGTGCCAGCAGCCCCCGACCGGGGATCGATCCCACAGATACGCAGTATTTT. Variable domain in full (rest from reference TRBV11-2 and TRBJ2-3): EAGVAQSPRYKIIEKRQSVAFWCNPISGHATLYWYQQILGQGPKLLIQFQNNGVVDDSQLPKDRFSAERLKGVDSTLKIQPAKLEDSAVYLCASSPRPGIDPTDTQYFGPGTRLTVL.

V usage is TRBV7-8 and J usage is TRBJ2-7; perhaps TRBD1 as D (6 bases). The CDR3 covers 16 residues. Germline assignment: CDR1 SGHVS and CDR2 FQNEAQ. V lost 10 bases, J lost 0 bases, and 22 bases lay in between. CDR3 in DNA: TGTGCCACCATGTGGTTCGAGGCAGGGGTCTCCTACGAGCAGTACTTC. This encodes CATMWFEAGVSYEQYF.

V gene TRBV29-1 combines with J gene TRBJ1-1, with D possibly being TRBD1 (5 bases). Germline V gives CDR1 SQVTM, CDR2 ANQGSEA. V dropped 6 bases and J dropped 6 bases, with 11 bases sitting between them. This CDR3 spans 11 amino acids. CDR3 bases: TGCAGCGTCGCTGACAGTCCTGAAGCTTTCTTT. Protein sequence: CSVADSPEAFF.

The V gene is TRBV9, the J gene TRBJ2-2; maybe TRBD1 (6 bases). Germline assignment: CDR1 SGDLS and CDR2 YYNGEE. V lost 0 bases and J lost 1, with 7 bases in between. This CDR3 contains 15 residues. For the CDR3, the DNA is TGTGCCAGCAGCGTAGAAGGGGGGAACACCGGGGAGCTGTTTTTT. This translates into CASSVEGGNTGELFF.

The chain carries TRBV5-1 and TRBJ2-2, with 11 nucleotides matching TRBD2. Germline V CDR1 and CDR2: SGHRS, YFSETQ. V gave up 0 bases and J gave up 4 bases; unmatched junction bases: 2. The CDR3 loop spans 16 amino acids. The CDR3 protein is CASSLGGTSGTGELFF. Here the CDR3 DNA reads TGCGCCAGCAGCTTGGGTGGGACTAGCGGCACCGGGGAGCTGTTTTTT.

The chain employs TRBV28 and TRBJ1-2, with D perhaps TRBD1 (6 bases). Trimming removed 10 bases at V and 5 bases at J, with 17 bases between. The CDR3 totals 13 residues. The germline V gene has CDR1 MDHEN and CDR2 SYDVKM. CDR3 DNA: TGTGCCACGTCGACTGGGGGGGCATATGGCTACACCTTC. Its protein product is CATSTGGAYGYTF.

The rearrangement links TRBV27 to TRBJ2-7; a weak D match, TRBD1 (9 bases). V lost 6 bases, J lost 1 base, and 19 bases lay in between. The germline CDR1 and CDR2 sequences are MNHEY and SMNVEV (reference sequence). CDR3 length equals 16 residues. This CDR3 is CASSRGGTGSSYEQYF. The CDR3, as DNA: TGTGCCAGCAGCCGGGGGGGGACAGGGAGTTCCTACGAGCAGTACTTC.

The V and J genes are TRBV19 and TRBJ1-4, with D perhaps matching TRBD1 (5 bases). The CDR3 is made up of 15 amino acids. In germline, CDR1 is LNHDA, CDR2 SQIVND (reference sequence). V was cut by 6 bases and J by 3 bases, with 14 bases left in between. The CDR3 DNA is TGTGCCAGTAGACCTGACAGATCCGCTAATGAAAAACTGTTTTTT. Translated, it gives CASRPDRSANEKLFF.

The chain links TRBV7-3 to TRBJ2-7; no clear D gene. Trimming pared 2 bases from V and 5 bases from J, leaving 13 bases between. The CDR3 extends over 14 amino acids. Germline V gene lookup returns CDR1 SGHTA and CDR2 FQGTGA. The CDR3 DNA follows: TGTGCCAGCAGCTTAGATCCGGGTTGGAACGAGCAGTACTTC. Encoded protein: CASSLDPGWNEQYF.